This T cell receptor (beta chain) appears in the sequencing data of a study of cytomegalovirus exposure and HLA in healthy donors. CDR1 MNHEY and CDR2 SVGAGI come from the germline V gene. J was trimmed by 3 bases and V by 6 bases; bases with no gene match: 7. The CDR3 covers 14 residues. This clone was seen only a few times. Its target is unknown. PCR amplification relied on 60 Vbeta primers (plus 13 Jbeta primers). Generated by immunoSEQ multiplex PCR, the TCRdb table keeps only in-frame clones and is missing some. The sample holds 110,000 to 150,000 clones, around 80% seen once. General study points: Upon later analysis, HLA-associated TCR beta chains proved more clonally expanded than other, equally common chains. As a later analysis showed, a missense DCLRE1C variant was linked to trimming of TCR beta V- and J-genes. Most TCR sequences showed up rarely, but some public TCRs showed up in many donors.

The genes are TRBV6-5 and TRBJ1-2, with 7 bases that match TRBD1. This clonotype originated in a man under 40 in good health and CMV-seronegative. The sample taken for sequencing was PBMCs. Here the CDR3 reads CASSVTTGDYGYTF. The DNA for the CDR3 is TGTGCCAGCAGCGTGACAACAGGGGACTATGGCTACACCTTC.